This T cell receptor beta chain emerged from a study of identical twins. TCRdb used MiXCR to reprocess the 5' RACE reads, holding one entry per CDR3 protein. The table records a few hundred thousand distinct CDR3 sequences, about 10% of them present only once. The CDR3 is 12 amino acids. Trimming removed 2 bases from V and 10 bases from J, with 12 bases in between. Germline CDR1 GTSNPN, CDR2 SVGIG (reference sequence). Donors were all healthy Caucasians. The V and J genes are TRBV30 and TRBJ2-1, with a possible D match to TRBD2 (5 bases). Specimen: memory T cells sorted from blood. The receptor comes from a man between 45 and 60 years old in good health. The CDR3 DNA follows: TGTGCCTGGAGTCTTCGGGGTCGCGAGCAGTTCTTC. It codes for CAWSLRGREQFF.